This TCR beta chain comes out of a study of T-cell memory formation after mild COVID-19. Overall study results and limits: CD4+ clones that contracted lay mainly in CM and EM; CD8+ ones lay in EMRA. Clones that got smaller from day 15 to 85 had even CD4/CD8, while clones growing later tipped toward CD4+. Specificity for SARS-CoV-2 was not confirmed among the second-wave clones peaking on day 37.

Germline V gene data show CDR1 as LGHNA and CDR2 as YSLEER. The CDR3 covers 13 residues. From 5'RACE with constant-segment primers came TCR alpha and TCR beta cDNA libraries that carried sample barcodes and UMIs. MiXCR was run by TCRdb on the 5' RACE reads, yielding one entry per CDR3 protein. The sample carries hundreds of thousands of distinct CDR3 sequences, less than 25% recorded once. Of note for this clonotype: Its specificity is unknown. Germline and junction disagree at one end, which may indicate a read error.

This TCR was sampled from an adult woman who had mild COVID-19 (a few samples of this study predate the infection). Cell type and time point are not known. The genes are TRBV4-3 and TRBJ2-3, with D possibly matching TRBD1 (6 bases). The sample comprised PBMCs or a T cell subset sorted from them (not recorded which). CDR3 coding DNA: TGCGCCAGCAGCCAAGCTCAGGGGTGGACGCAATATTTT. Translation gives CASSQAQGWTQYF.